This TCR beta chain was observed in a study of T cell changes during pregnancy in multiple sclerosis. The CDR3 has 16 residues. Germline CDR1 SEHNR, CDR2 FQNEAQ (reference sequence). Trimming took 5 bases from V and 4 from J; bases not matched to a gene: 6. TCRdb keeps only in-frame clones here, not all; method: immunoSEQ multiplex PCR. The repertoire has over 90,000 clones, approximately 93% of them found once; the top ten carry 0.99%. The specimen was peripheral blood, collected after pregnancy. The rearrangement joins TRBV7-9 to TRBJ2-5, with TRBD2 matching over 14 bases. The receptor comes from a female donor with multiple sclerosis, enrolled in a pregnancy study. The CDR3 sequence is CASSIGTSGSVETQYF. The CDR3 DNA is TGTGCCAGCAGCATAGGGACTAGCGGGAGTGTAGAGACCCAGTACTTC.